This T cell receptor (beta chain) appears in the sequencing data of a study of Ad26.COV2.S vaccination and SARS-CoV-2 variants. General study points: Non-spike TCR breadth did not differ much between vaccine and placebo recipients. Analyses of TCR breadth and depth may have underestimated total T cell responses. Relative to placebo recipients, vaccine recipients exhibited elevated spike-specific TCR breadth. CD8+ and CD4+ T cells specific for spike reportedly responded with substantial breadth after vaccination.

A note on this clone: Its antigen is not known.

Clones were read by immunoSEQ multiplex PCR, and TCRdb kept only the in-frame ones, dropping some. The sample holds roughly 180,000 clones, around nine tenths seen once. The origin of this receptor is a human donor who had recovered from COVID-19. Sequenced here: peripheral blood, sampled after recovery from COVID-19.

The CDR3 here is CASSERNTEAFF. The CDR3 nucleotides read TGTGCCAGCAGCGAAAGGAACACTGAAGCTTTCTTT. V is TRBV7-8 and J is TRBJ1-1; D is uncertain. CDR1 is SGHVS and CDR2 is FQNEAQ in the germline V gene. The CDR3 sequence is 12 residues long. V was trimmed by 5 bases and J by 1 base, leaving 5 bases between them.